The clone carrying this TCR beta chain was counted only a few times. The antigen remains undetermined. Clones were sequenced by immunoSEQ multiplex PCR, and TCRdb holds only the in-frame ones, with some missing. The data show roughly 500,000 clones, 79% seen once. These data belong to a study of shared clonotypes between healthy human individuals. When samples were unsorted, tens of millions of PBMCs were used for genomic DNA. Overall study results and limits: Deeper or shallower sequencing was expected to change how clonotypes are shared among donors.

Source material: PBMCs. The sequence was obtained from a middle-aged woman in good health. Some clones in this sample may be carry-over from other donors' samples.

The CDR3 protein is CASSLVPETQYF. DNA of the CDR3: TGTGCCAGCAGCTTGGTCCCTGAGACCCAGTACTTC. The chain couples TRBV5-5 to TRBJ2-5; D unclear. Trimming stripped 0 bases from V and 5 bases from J, with 5 bases between. The length of the CDR3 is 12 residues. Germline V gene lookup returns CDR1 SGHKS and CDR2 YYEKEE (reference sequence).